Presented here are 17 T cell receptor beta chains from one specimen sequenced in a study of cytomegalovirus exposure and HLA in healthy donors. The primer mix had 60 Vbeta and 13 Jbeta primers. Repertoires were generated with immunoSEQ multiplex PCR, while TCRdb's copy carries only in-frame clones and drops some. The sample yields about 120,000 clones, 63% seen once. Sequencing input: PBMCs. The receptors were sampled from a middle-aged man in good health and CMV-seropositive.

The chain uses TRBV5-1 and TRBJ1-4; 8 positions match TRBD1. CDR3 size: 16 residues. From germline, CDR1 is SGHRS and CDR2 YFSETQ. The V gene end was trimmed by 2 bases and the J gene end by 1 base; junction bases not matched to a gene: 4. In DNA, the CDR3 is TGCGCCAGCAGCTTCGGTGGACAGGGAACTAATGAAAAACTGTTTTTT. It specifies CASSFGGQGTNEKLFF.

The genes are TRBV19 and TRBJ2-7, with D possibly being TRBD1 (7 bases). V lost 4 bases, J lost 0 bases, and 13 bases lay in between. CDR3 size: 15 residues. Germline CDR1 and CDR2: LNHDA and SQIVND (reference sequence). CDR3 in DNA: TGTGCCAGTAGTACCAGGGGGGAAAGCTCCTACGAGCAGTACTTC. It encodes CASSTRGESSYEQYF.

The CDR3 spells CASSLAARGNSPLHF. CDR3 DNA: TGTGCCAGCAGCTTAGCGGCCAGGGGTAATTCACCCCTCCACTTT. The chain couples TRBV7-8 to TRBJ1-6; maybe TRBD1 (6 bases). Per the germline V gene, CDR1 is SGHVS and CDR2 is FQNEAQ. The CDR3 contains 15 residues. Trimming left V 0 bases short and J 6 bases short, with 9 bases between. The entire variable domain, with the rest obtained from reference TRBV7-8 and TRBJ1-6, is as follows: GAGVSQSPRYKVAKRGQDVALRCDPISGHVSLFWYQQALGQGPEFLTYFQNEAQLDKSGLPSDRFFAERPEGSVSTLKIQRTQQEDSAVYLCASSLAARGNSPLHFGNGTRLTVT.

The rearrangement uses TRBV7-8 and TRBJ2-2; D not certain. The CDR3 spans 15 residues. CDR1 is SGHVS, CDR2 FQNEAQ, per germline. Deletions cut 0 bases from V and 0 bases from J, with 5 bases between. DNA for the CDR3: TGTGCCAGCAGCTTAGCGCGCACGAACACCGGGGAGCTGTTTTTT. Protein: CASSLARTNTGELFF.

The genes are TRBV28 and TRBJ1-1; unclear D gene. The V and J ends lost 7 bases and 1 base respectively, with 13 bases between them. Germline V gene lookup returns CDR1 MDHEN and CDR2 SYDVKM. This CDR3 is built from 14 residues. CDR3 nucleotide sequence: TGTGCCAGCACCAAACCTACTGGGAACACTGAAGCTTTCTTT. The encoded protein is CASTKPTGNTEAFF.

The genes are TRBV10-3 and TRBJ2-2; the D gene is possibly TRBD1 (5 bases). Between the trimmed V and J ends, which lost 11 bases and 2 bases, there was a span of 12 bases. Germline assignment: CDR1 ENHRY and CDR2 SYGVKD. This CDR3 is 13 amino acids long. The CDR3 DNA follows: TGTGCCTTAGGGCAGGGCAACACCGGGGAGCTGTTTTTT. This gives the protein CALGQGNTGELFF.

This clone was detected a few times. The chain has TRBV6-5 and TRBJ2-1, with 10 bases fitting TRBD2. Germline lookup yields CDR1 MNHEY and CDR2 SVGAGI. The trim removed 6 bases at V and 7 bases at J, leaving 9 bases unmatched. The CDR3 sequence is 15 residues long. CDR3 sequence (DNA): TGTGCCAGCAGGCCAGAGGGACTAGCGCTGAATGAGCAGTTCTTC. Translation gives CASRPEGLALNEQFF.

V gene TRBV7-8 combines with J gene TRBJ2-7; D is uncertain. V lost 0 bases, J lost 4 bases, and 7 bases lay in between. Looked up from germline, CDR1 is SGHVS and CDR2 is FQNEAQ. The CDR3 extends over 13 amino acids. The CDR3 is CASSLARSYEQYF. CDR3 nucleotide sequence: TGTGCCAGCAGCTTAGCGCGGAGTTACGAGCAGTACTTC.

The chain combines TRBV6-6 with TRBJ2-3; 8 bases map to TRBD1. Germline V CDR1 and CDR2: MNHNY, SVGAGI (reference sequence). There are 15 residues in the CDR3. V trimming: 4 bases; J trimming: 4 bases; junction bases outside the gene matches: 7. This CDR3 is CASSSGQGLSDTQYF. CDR3 bases: TGTGCCAGCAGTTCAGGACAGGGACTCTCAGATACGCAGTATTTT.

The chain combines TRBV10-1 with TRBJ2-7; perhaps TRBD1 as D (5 bases). V lost 2 bases to trimming and J lost 6 bases, with 11 bases between them. Germline CDR1 is WNHNN and CDR2 is SYGVQD (reference sequence). CDR3 size: 13 residues. CDR3 loop: CASSERDRGEQYF. CDR3 nucleotide sequence: TGCGCCAGCAGTGAGAGGGATAGGGGCGAGCAGTACTTC.

This chain uses TRBV7-2 with TRBJ2-5; tentatively, D is TRBD2 (5 bases). V lost 2 bases and J 5 bases, leaving 9 bases between the germline ends. This CDR3 is 13 amino acids long. Per germline, CDR1 SGHTA and CDR2 FQGNSA. CDR3 in DNA: TGTGCCAGCAGCTTACTTCCGGGGGAGACCCAGTACTTC. Protein product: CASSLLPGETQYF.

The chain joins TRBV5-1 to TRBJ2-3, with 10 bases that match TRBD1. The CDR3 spans 15 residues. The germline gives CDR1 SGHRS, CDR2 YFSETQ. Trimming removed 4 bases from V and 2 bases from J; junction bases left unmatched: 4. Here the CDR3 DNA reads TGCGCCAGCAGCGGAGGACAGGGGGACACAGATACGCAGTATTTT. This codes for CASSGGQGDTDTQYF.

The chain uses TRBV15 and TRBJ1-1, with 7 bases fitting TRBD1. Per the germline V gene, CDR1 is LNHNV and CDR2 is YYDKDF (reference sequence). The V and J ends lost 3 bases and 4 bases, in that order; junction bases with no gene match: 8. The CDR3 has 15 amino acids. CDR3 DNA: TGTGCCACCAGCAGGAACCGAGGGGGCGGCACTGAAGCTTTCTTT. This gives the protein CATSRNRGGGTEAFF.

The chain is built from TRBV30 and TRBJ2-5; TRBD1 is a possible D gene (6 bases). V lost 2 bases and J lost 0, with 13 bases in between. CDR3 length equals 15 residues. Germline V gives CDR1 GTSNPN, CDR2 SVGIG (reference sequence). CDR3 DNA sequence: TGTGCCTGGAGTCTTCCACAGGGATACCAAGAGACCCAGTACTTC. Translating gives CAWSLPQGYQETQYF.

The count of this clone is one. This chain uses TRBV25-1 with TRBJ2-2; 8 bases match TRBD1. Germline CDR1 and CDR2: MGHDK and SYGVNS. The CDR3 is made up of 13 amino acids. J lost 3 bases, V lost 9 bases, and 3 bases had no gene match. CDR3 in DNA: TGTGCCAGTGGACAGGGTTACACCGGGGAGCTGTTTTTT. It is translated as CASGQGYTGELFF. Based on the CDR3 plus reference TRBV25-1 and TRBJ2-2, the full variable domain is EADIYQTPRYLVIGTGKKITLECSQTMGHDKMYWYQQDPGMELHLIHYSYGVNSTEKGDLSSESTVSRIRTEHFPLTLESARPSHTSQYLCASGQGYTGELFFGEGSRLTVL.

The gene calls are TRBV11-3 and TRBJ2-5; 8 bases fit TRBD1. Germline values: CDR1 SGHNT, CDR2 YENEEA. There are 14 residues in the CDR3. The ends lost 3 bases at V and 5 bases at J; junction bases unmatched: 5. This chain's CDR3 is CASSLDREMETQYF. CDR3 nucleotide sequence: TGTGCCAGCAGCTTGGACAGGGAAATGGAGACCCAGTACTTC.

The gene calls are TRBV6-1 and TRBJ2-3; 10 bases fit TRBD2. The CDR3 is 16 amino acids. Germline CDR1 reads MNHNS; CDR2 reads SASEGT. After removal of 4 bases from V and 0 bases from J, the junction contained 4 bases not matched to a gene. The CDR3 DNA reads as TGTGCCAGCAGTGCGTCGACTAGCGGGAGCACAGATACGCAGTATTTT. This translates into CASSASTSGSTDTQYF.